These 23 T cell receptor beta chains originate from one sample sequenced in a study of blood T cell repertoires in COVID-19. Produced via immunoSEQ multiplex PCR; TCRdb's table is partial and in-frame only. The sample consists of under 30,000 clones, around 96% of them appearing once. Material for sequencing was peripheral blood. The receptor source for this set is a human donor with active COVID-19. The donor label of this sample is uncertain.

The rearrangement uses TRBV28 and TRBJ2-4; 7 positions agree with TRBD1. The CDR3 has 15 amino acids. Looked up from germline, CDR1 is MDHEN and CDR2 is SYDVKM. V trimming: 5 bases; J trimming: 3 bases; junction bases outside the gene matches: 7. CDR3 nucleotide sequence: TGTGCCAGCAGTATAACGACAGGGAGCAAAAACATTCAGTACTTC. Its translation is CASSITTGSKNIQYF. Combining the CDR3 with reference TRBV28 and TRBJ2-4 gives the whole variable domain DVKVTQSSRYLVKRTGEKVFLECVQDMDHENMFWYRQDPGLGLRLIYFSYDVKMKEKGDIPEGYSVSREKKERFSLILESASTNQTSMYLCASSITTGSKNIQYFGAGTRLSVL.

This clone has just one count. J is TRBJ1-1 and V is TRBV5-1; D may be TRBD1 (6 bases). Trimming stripped 3 bases from V and 1 base from J, with 13 bases between. This CDR3 has 15 residues. Germline loops: CDR1 SGHRS, CDR2 YFSETQ. This CDR3 reads CASSSRDIKNTEAFF. Here the CDR3 DNA reads TGCGCCAGCAGCTCCAGGGACATTAAGAACACTGAAGCTTTCTTT.

The chain uses TRBV5-6 and TRBJ2-1; D gene uncertain. The CDR3 extends over 15 amino acids. The germline V and J ends were trimmed by 3 bases and 2 bases, with 12 bases remaining between them. CDR1 is SGHDT and CDR2 is YYEEEE in the germline V gene. CDR3 DNA: TGTGCCAGCAGCTCTCCCGTAGGAGCCTACAATGAGCAGTTCTTC. Protein sequence: CASSSPVGAYNEQFF.

V usage is TRBV27 and J usage is TRBJ2-5; TRBD1 aligns across 10 bases. CDR1 is MNHEY, CDR2 SMNVEV, per germline (reference sequence). The J segment lost 5 bases and the V segment lost 5 bases, leaving 8 bases of the junction unmatched. The CDR3 covers 15 residues. This chain's CDR3 is CASSLRDRGGETQYF. The DNA of the CDR3 is TGTGCCAGCAGTCTAAGGGACAGGGGAGGGGAGACCCAGTACTTC.

The chain links TRBV24-1 to TRBJ2-5; 9 bases agree with TRBD1. This CDR3 is 12 amino acids long. The ends lost 9 bases at V and 5 bases at J; junction bases unmatched: 3. The V gene's germline CDR1 is KGHDR and CDR2 SFDVKD. The CDR3 nucleotides are TGTGCCACCTCCGGACAGGGGGAGACCCAGTACTTC. Translating gives CATSGQGETQYF.

V usage is TRBV5-6 and J usage is TRBJ1-2; the match to TRBD1 covers 7 bases. This CDR3 is 14 amino acids long. V shed 4 bases and J 5 bases; nucleotides not matched to a gene: 8. Looked up from germline, CDR1 is SGHDT and CDR2 is YYEEEE. This CDR3 reads CASSGDRARYGYTF. CDR3 nucleotides: TGTGCCAGCAGCGGTGACAGGGCAAGGTATGGCTACACCTTC.

This clone has only one observation. The chain is built from TRBV25-1 and TRBJ2-7, with 7 bases fitting TRBD1. The germline CDR1 and CDR2 sequences are MGHDK and SYGVNS. The CDR3 has 14 amino acids. The V gene end was trimmed by 2 bases and the J gene end by 2 bases; junction bases not matched to a gene: 3. For the CDR3, the DNA is TGTGCCAGCAGTGAACAGGGGGATCCCTACGAGCAGTACTTC. This gives the protein CASSEQGDPYEQYF.

This sequence joins TRBV11-2 and TRBJ1-2; D uncertain. The CDR3 is 17 amino acids. The V end was cut by 6 bases, the J end by 4 bases, with 24 bases between. Germline V gives CDR1 SGHAT, CDR2 FQNNGV. CDR3 protein: CASSHGPGFPLGYGYTF. The DNA of the CDR3 is TGTGCCAGCAGTCATGGTCCAGGATTCCCCCTGGGCTATGGCTACACCTTC.

The chain recombines TRBV5-3 with TRBJ1-4; the D gene is possibly TRBD1 (6 bases). TRBV5-3 belongs to the ORF category, with a function that is uncertain. The CDR3 runs to 13 residues. The germline V and J ends were trimmed by 3 bases and 10 bases, with 13 bases remaining between them. The CDR3 protein is CARSSGTRRKLFF. CDR3 in DNA: TGTGCCAGAAGCTCCGGGACACGTAGAAAACTGTTTTTT.

The V call is TRBV28, the J call TRBJ1-2; TRBD1 aligns across 7 bases. J was trimmed by 8 bases and V by 6 bases; bases with no gene match: 6. This CDR3 has 12 amino acids. Germline values: CDR1 MDHEN, CDR2 SYDVKM. The CDR3 DNA reads as TGTGCCAGCAGCGCAGGGGGTGACGGCTACACCTTC. Amino acid sequence: CASSAGGDGYTF.

This clone was counted once. The rearrangement uses TRBV28 and TRBJ1-2; 7 positions agree with TRBD1. Germline V gene data show CDR1 as MDHEN and CDR2 as SYDVKM. V shed 5 bases and J 7 bases; nucleotides not matched to a gene: 13. The CDR3 spans 15 residues. This CDR3 is CASSRQGVGLGGYTF. The CDR3 nucleotides are TGTGCCAGCAGTCGACAGGGTGTGGGGCTAGGTGGCTACACCTTC.

The J gene is TRBJ1-1, the V gene TRBV25-1; TRBD1 agrees at 9 bases. There are 16 residues in the CDR3. Germline V gives CDR1 MGHDK, CDR2 SYGVNS. V shed 3 bases, J shed 5 bases, and the junction held 10 bases outside the gene matches. The CDR3 region is CASSDVTGTGNTEAFF. CDR3 sequence (DNA): TGTGCCAGCAGTGACGTCACCGGGACAGGGAATACTGAAGCTTTCTTT.

The rearrangement joins TRBV6-5 to TRBJ2-5; the match to TRBD2 covers 12 bases. The V segment lost 5 bases and the J segment 2 bases; nucleotides outside the gene matches: 3. The germline V gene has CDR1 MNHEY and CDR2 SVGAGI. CDR3 size: 15 residues. CDR3 sequence (DNA): TGTGCCAGCAGTAGACTAGCGGGGGTACAAGAGACCCAGTACTTC. It encodes CASSRLAGVQETQYF.

This chain links TRBV2 with TRBJ2-1; 7 bases line up with TRBD1. V shed 2 bases, J shed 12 bases, and the junction held 13 bases outside the gene matches. This CDR3 contains 15 residues. CDR1 is SNHLY and CDR2 is FYNNEI in the germline V gene. CDR3 sequence reads: CASSEMGLTGTAQFF. The CDR3 region has the DNA TGTGCCAGCAGTGAAATGGGCCTCACCGGGACAGCGCAGTTCTTC.

This clone came up once. The V gene is TRBV5-1, the J gene TRBJ1-6, with D possibly matching TRBD1 (5 bases). The CDR3 contains 15 residues. Germline V gene lookup returns CDR1 SGHRS and CDR2 YFSETQ. Trimming cost V 0 bases and J 9 bases, with 13 bases left between them. The CDR3 region is CASSLGRGGSSPLHF. The CDR3 DNA reads as TGCGCCAGCAGCTTGGGCCGCGGGGGATCTTCACCCCTCCACTTT.

The CDR3 reads CASSPRQLSNYGYTF. The CDR3 DNA reads as TGTGCCAGCAGCCCCAGGCAGCTATCTAACTATGGCTACACCTTC. V usage is TRBV7-2 and J usage is TRBJ1-2; D is uncertain. Germline CDR1 SGHTA, CDR2 FQGNSA. V lost 5 bases, J lost 0 bases, and 13 bases lay in between. This CDR3 is built from 15 residues.

The chain combines TRBV28 with TRBJ2-7, with TRBD2 matching 10 bases. The CDR3 sequence is 20 residues long. Germline CDR1 reads MDHEN; CDR2 reads SYDVKM. V dropped 5 bases and J dropped 2; count of bases not matched to a gene: 21. The CDR3 DNA sequence: TGTGCCAGCAGTACAACAGGGCCTCGAAGCGGGAGGGAGAGAGCCTACGAGCAGTACTTC. Its translation is CASSTTGPRSGRERAYEQYF.

This chain links TRBV6-5 with TRBJ1-4; D is possibly TRBD1 (5 bases). This CDR3 comprises 15 residues. V dropped 2 bases and J dropped 4 bases, with 11 bases sitting between them. Germline CDR1 reads MNHEY; CDR2 reads SVGAGI. CDR3 DNA sequence: TGTGCCAGCAGTTACACGGGACTGAGTAATGAAAAACTGTTTTTT. Amino acid sequence: CASSYTGLSNEKLFF.

This clone was counted a single time. CDR3 DNA: TGTGCCAGCAGCTTAGCGGCTCGGGACAGTGACGAGCAGTACTTC. Translated, it gives CASSLAARDSDEQYF. V is TRBV7-6 and J is TRBJ2-7; 7 bases match TRBD1. Per germline, CDR1 SGHVS and CDR2 FNYEAQ. After removal of 0 bases from V and 5 bases from J, the junction contained 7 bases not matched to a gene. The CDR3 is made up of 15 amino acids.

The rearrangement joins TRBV19 to TRBJ1-2; 9 nucleotides line up with TRBD1. Germline values: CDR1 LNHDA, CDR2 SQIVND (reference sequence). J lost 7 bases, V lost 3 bases, and 6 bases had no gene match. The CDR3 spans 14 residues. The CDR3 DNA sequence: TGTGCCAGTAGTATGGGGAGGGACAGGGCTGGCTACACCTTC. Its translation is CASSMGRDRAGYTF.

The J gene is TRBJ2-1, the V gene TRBV5-1, with unresolved D. Per germline, CDR1 SGHRS and CDR2 YFSETQ. CDR3 length: 14 residues. With 0 bases removed from V and 10 bases from J, the gap between germline ends came to 14 bases. Here the CDR3 reads CASSLGGMRGEQFF. CDR3 DNA: TGCGCCAGCAGCTTGGGAGGTATGCGCGGAGAGCAGTTCTTC.

The chain joins TRBV2 to TRBJ1-5, with TRBD1 as a possible D gene (6 bases). Trimming removed 10 bases from V and 3 bases from J, with 16 bases in between. Germline V lookup: CDR1 SNHLY, CDR2 FYNNEI. This CDR3 has 14 amino acids. CDR3 nucleotide sequence: TGTGCCACTTGGGGGGGCGATCCCAATCAGCCCCAGCATTTT. Its translation is CATWGGDPNQPQHF. The whole variable domain, filled in from reference TRBV2 and TRBJ1-5, reads EPEVTQTPSHQVTQMGQEVILRCVPISNHLYFYWYRQILGQKVEFLVSFYNNEISEKSEIFDDQFSVERPDGSNFTLKIRSTKLEDSAMYFCATWGGDPNQPQHFGDGTRLSIL.

The chain joins TRBV11-3 to TRBJ2-2; TRBD1 agrees at 9 bases. This CDR3 is 15 amino acids long. Germline CDR1 is SGHNT and CDR2 is YENEEA. After removal of 3 bases from V and 10 bases from J, the junction contained 9 bases not matched to a gene. CDR3 sequence: CASSLAGTGLEELFF. The CDR3 DNA is TGTGCCAGCAGCTTGGCCGGGACAGGGTTGGAGGAGCTGTTTTTT.